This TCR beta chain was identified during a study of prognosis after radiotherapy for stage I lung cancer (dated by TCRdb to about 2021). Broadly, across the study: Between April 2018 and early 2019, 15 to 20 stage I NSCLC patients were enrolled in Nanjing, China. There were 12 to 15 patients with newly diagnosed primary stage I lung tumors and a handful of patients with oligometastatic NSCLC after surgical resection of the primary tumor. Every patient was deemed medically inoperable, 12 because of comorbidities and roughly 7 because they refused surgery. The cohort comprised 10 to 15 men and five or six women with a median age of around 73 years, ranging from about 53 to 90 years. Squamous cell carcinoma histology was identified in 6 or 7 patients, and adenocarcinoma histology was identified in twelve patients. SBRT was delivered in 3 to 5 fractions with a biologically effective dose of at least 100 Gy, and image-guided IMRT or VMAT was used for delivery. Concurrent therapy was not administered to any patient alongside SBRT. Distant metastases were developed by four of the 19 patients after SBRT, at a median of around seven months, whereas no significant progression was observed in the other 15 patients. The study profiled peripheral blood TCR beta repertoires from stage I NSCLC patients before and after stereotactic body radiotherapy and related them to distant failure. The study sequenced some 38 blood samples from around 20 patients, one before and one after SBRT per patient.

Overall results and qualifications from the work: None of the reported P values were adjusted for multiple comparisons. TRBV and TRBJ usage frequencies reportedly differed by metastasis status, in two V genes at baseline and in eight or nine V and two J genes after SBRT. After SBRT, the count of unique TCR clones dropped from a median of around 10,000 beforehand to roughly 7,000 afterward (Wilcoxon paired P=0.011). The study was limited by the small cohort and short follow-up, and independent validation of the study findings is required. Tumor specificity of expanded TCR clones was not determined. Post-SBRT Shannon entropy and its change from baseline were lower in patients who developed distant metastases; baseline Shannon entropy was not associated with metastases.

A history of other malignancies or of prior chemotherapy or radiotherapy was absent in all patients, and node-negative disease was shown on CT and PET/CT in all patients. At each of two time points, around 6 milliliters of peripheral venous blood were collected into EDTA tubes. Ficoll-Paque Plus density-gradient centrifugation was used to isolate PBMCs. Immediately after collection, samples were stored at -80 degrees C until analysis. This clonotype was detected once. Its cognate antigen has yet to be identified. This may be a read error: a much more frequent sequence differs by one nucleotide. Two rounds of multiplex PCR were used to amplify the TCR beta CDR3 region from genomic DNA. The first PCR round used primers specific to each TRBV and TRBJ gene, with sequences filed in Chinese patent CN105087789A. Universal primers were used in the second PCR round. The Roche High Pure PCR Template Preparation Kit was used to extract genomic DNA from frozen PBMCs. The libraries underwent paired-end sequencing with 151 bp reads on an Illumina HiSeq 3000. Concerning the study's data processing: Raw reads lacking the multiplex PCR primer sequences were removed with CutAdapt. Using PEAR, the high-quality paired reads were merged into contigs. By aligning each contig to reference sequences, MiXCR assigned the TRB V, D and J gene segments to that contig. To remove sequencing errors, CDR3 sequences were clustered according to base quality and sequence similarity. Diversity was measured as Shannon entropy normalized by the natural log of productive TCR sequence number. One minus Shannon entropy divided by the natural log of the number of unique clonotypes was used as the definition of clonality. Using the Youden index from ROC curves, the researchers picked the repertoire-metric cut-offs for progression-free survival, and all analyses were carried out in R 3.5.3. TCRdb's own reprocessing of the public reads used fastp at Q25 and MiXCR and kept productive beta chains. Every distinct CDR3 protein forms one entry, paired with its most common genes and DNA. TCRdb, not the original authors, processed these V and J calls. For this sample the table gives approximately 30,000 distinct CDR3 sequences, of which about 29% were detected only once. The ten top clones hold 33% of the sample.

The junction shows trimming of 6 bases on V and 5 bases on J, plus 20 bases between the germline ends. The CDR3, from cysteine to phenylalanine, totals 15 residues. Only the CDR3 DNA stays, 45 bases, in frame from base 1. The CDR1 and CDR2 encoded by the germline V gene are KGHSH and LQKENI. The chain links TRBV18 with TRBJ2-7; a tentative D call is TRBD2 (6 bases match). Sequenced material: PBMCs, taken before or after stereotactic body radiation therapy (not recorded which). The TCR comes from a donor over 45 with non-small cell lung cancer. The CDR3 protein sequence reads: CASSYSSGVTHEQYF. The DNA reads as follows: TGTGCCAGCTCTTACTCGTCGGGAGTCACCCACGAGCAGTACTTC.